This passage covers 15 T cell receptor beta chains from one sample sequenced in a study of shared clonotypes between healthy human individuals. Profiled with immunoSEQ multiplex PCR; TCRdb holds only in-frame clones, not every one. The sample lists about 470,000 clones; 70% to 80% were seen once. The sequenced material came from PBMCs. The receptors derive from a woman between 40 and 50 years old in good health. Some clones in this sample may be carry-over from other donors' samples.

CDR3 amino acids: CASSRGAGGLYNEQFF. DNA of the CDR3: TGTGCCAGCAGCCGTGGAGCGGGAGGGCTCTACAATGAGCAGTTCTTC. This sequence joins TRBV7-3 and TRBJ2-1, with 10 bases fitting TRBD2. CDR1 is SGHTA and CDR2 is FQGTGA in the germline V gene. This CDR3 has 16 residues. J gave up 3 bases and V 5 bases, and 7 bases lay outside the gene matches.

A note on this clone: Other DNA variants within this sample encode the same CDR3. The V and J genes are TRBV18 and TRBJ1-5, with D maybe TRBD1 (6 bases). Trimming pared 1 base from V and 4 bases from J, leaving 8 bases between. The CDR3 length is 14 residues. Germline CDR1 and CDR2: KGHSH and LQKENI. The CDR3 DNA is TGTGCCAGCTCACCACTGGACAGAAATCAGCCCCAGCATTTT. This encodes CASSPLDRNQPQHF.

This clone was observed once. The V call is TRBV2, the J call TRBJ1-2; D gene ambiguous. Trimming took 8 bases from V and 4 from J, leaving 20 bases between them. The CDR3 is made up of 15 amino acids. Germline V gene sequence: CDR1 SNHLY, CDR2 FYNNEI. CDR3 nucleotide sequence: TGTGCCAGCTCAGAAGGGTTCGGTCGGTTCTATGGCTACACCTTC. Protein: CASSEGFGRFYGYTF.

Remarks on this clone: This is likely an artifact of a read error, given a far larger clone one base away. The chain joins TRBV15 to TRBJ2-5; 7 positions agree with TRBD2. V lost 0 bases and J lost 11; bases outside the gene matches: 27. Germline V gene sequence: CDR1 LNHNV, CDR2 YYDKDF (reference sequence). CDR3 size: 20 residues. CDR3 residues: CATSRDRDWGAGPHRYGQYF. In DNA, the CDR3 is TGTGCCACCAGCAGAGACAGGGATTGGGGAGCGGGACCACATCGGTACGGGCAGTACTTC.

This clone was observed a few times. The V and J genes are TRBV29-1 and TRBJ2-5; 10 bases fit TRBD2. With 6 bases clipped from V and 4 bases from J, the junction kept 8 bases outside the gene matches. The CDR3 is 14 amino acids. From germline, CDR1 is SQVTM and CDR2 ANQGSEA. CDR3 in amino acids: CSVGVVAGGETQYF. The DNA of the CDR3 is TGCAGCGTGGGGGTGGTAGCGGGAGGAGAGACCCAGTACTTC.

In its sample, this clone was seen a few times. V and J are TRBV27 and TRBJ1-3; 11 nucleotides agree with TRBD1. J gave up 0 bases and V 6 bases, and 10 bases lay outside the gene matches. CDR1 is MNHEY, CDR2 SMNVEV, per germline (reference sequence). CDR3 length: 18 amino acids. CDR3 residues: CASSPPVGTGGSGNTIYF. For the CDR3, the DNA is TGTGCCAGCAGCCCCCCGGTCGGGACAGGGGGCTCTGGAAACACCATATATTTT.

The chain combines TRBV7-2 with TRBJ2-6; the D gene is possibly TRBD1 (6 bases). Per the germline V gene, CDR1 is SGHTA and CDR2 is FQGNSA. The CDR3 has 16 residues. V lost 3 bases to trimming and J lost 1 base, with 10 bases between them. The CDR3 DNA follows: TGTGCCAGCAGCTTCACTAGGGGGTCTGGGGCCAACGTCCTGACTTTC. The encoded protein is CASSFTRGSGANVLTF. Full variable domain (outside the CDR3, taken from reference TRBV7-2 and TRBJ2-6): GAGVSQSPSNKVTEKGKDVELRCDPISGHTALYWYRQSLGQGLEFLIYFQGNSAPDKSGLPSDRFSAERTGGSVSTLTIQRTQQEDSAVYLCASSFTRGSGANVLTFGAGSRLTVL.

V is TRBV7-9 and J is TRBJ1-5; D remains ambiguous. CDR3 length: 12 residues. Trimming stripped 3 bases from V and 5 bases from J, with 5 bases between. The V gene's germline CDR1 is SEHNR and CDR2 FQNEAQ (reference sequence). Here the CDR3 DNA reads TGTGCCAGCAGCTTCCCCGATCAGCCCCAGCATTTT. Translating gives CASSFPDQPQHF.

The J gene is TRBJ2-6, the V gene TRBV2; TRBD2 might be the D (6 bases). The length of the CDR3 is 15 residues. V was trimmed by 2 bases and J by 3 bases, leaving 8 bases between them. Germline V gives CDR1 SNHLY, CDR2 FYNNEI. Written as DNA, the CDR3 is TGTGCCAGCAGTGAATGGGGAGGTGGGGCCAACGTCCTGACTTTC. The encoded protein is CASSEWGGGANVLTF.

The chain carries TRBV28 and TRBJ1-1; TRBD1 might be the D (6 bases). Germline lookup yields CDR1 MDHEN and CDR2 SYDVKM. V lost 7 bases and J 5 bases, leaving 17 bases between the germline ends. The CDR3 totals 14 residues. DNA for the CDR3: TGTGCCAGCACCGAAGGGGGGAGGGGAACTGAAGCTTTCTTT. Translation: CASTEGGRGTEAFF. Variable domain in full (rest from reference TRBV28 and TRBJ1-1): DVKVTQSSRYLVKRTGEKVFLECVQDMDHENMFWYRQDPGLGLRLIYFSYDVKMKEKGDIPEGYSVSREKKERFSLILESASTNQTSMYLCASTEGGRGTEAFFGQGTRLTVV.

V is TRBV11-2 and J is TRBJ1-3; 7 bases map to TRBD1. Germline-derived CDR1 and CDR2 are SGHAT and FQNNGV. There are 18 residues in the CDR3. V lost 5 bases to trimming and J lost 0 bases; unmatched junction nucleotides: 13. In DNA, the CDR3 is TGTGCCAGCAGCCGACGATGGACAGGACAATCCTCTGGAAACACCATATATTTT. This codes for CASSRRWTGQSSGNTIYF.

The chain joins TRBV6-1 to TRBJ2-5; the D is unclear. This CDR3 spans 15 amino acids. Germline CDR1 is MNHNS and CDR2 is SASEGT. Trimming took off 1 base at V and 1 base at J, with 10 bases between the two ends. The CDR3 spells CASSEGFQPQETQYF. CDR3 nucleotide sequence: TGTGCCAGCAGTGAAGGTTTTCAGCCCCAAGAGACCCAGTACTTC.

This chain's CDR3 is CASSPNTGALNQPQHF. Here the CDR3 DNA reads TGTGCCAGCTCACCAAACACAGGGGCTCTCAATCAGCCCCAGCATTTT. V and J are TRBV18 and TRBJ1-5; 7 bases agree with TRBD1. The CDR3 covers 16 residues. Unmatched junction bases numbered 7, after V lost 2 bases and J lost 3 bases. Germline V gene lookup returns CDR1 KGHSH and CDR2 LQKENI.

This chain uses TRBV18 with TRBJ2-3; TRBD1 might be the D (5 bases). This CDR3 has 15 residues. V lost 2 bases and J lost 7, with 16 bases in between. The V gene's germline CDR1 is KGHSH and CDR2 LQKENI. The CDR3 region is CASSPGANRGNTQYF. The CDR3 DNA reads TGTGCCAGCTCACCAGGGGCGAACCGAGGAAATACGCAGTATTTT.

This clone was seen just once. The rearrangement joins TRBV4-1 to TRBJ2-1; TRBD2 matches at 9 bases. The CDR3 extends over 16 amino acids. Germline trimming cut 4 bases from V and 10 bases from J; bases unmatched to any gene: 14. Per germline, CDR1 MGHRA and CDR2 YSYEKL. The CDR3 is CASSPSWAGGQLEQFF. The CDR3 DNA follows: TGCGCCAGCAGCCCCTCTTGGGCGGGAGGGCAACTCGAGCAGTTCTTC.